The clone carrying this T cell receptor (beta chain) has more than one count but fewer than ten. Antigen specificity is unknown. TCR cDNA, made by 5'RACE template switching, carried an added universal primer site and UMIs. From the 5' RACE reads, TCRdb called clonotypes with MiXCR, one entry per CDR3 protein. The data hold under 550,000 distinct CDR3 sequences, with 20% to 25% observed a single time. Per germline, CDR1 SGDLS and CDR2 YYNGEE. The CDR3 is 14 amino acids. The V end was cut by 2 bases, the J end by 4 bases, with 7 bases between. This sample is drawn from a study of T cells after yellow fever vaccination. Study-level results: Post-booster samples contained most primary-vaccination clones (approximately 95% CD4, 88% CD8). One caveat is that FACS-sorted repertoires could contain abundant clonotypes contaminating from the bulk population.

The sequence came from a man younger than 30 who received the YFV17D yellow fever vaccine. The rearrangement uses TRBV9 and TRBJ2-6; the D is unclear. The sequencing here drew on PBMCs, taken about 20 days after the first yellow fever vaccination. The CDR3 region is CASSVYSGANVLTF. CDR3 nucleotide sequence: TGTGCCAGCAGCGTCTACTCCGGGGCCAACGTCCTGACTTTC.